This TCR beta chain was identified in a study of blood T cells in healthy people across ages. General study results and limits: Aged donors had fewer naive CD4+ cells and lower diversity than long-lived donors.

Primers used in a second PCR of about 7 to 12 cycles were a sample-barcoded 5' primer and a J-beta primer mix. TCRdb reprocessed the 5' RACE reads via MiXCR and lists one record per CDR3 protein. Of some 1.5 million distinct CDR3 sequences listed, roughly 30% were seen once; the top ten hold roughly 8%. The CDR3 totals 15 residues. Germline lookup yields CDR1 DFQATT and CDR2 SNEGSKA (reference sequence). The V and J ends lost 0 bases and 5 bases respectively, with 17 bases between them. Note on this clonotype: Its antigen is unknown.

The chain links TRBV20-1 to TRBJ2-7; D is possibly TRBD1 or TRBD2 (6 bases each). Material: blood. The receptor was isolated from a woman in her 30s in good health. The CDR3: CSARDRGRGGDEQYF. CDR3 in DNA: TGCAGTGCTAGAGATAGGGGCAGGGGAGGTGACGAGCAGTACTTC.